The TCR beta chain described here comes from a study of T cells in localized non-small cell lung cancer. General study points: Elevated blood T cell density was associated with longer overall survival. Uninvolved adjacent lung had the highest recorded T cell clonality, with tumor below it.

Method: immunoSEQ multiplex PCR; TCRdb's copy keeps in-frame clones and lacks some. The data show about 19,000 clones, around 90% seen once. Comments on this clone: Its antigen remains unknown.

The CDR3 has 14 amino acids. V was trimmed by 6 bases and J by 4 bases, leaving 12 bases between them. The germline CDR1 and CDR2 sequences are MNHEY and SVGAGI. The chain links TRBV6-5 to TRBJ1-4; possible D gene TRBD1, 5 bases. This receptor was identified in a male donor at least 60 years old with stage I squamous cell lung carcinoma. The source material was peripheral blood, sampled before any cancer treatment. CDR3 sequence (DNA): TGTGCCAGCAGGCGACAGAGCATTAATGAAAAACTGTTTTTT. Protein: CASRRQSINEKLFF.